A selection of T cell receptor beta chains follows, all from one sample in a study of T-cell reconstitution after alpha-beta-depleted transplantation in children. TCRdb processed the PCR reads anew with MiXCR; each CDR3 protein has one entry. The sample records roughly 400,000 distinct CDR3 sequences, 20% being singletons. Source: PBMCs from the stem cell graft donor, taken from the stem cell graft. Every receptor here comes from a human donor who donated a stem cell graft to a child with acute myeloid leukemia. Each CDR3 is given with its conserved first and last residue. A D gene is named only where the DNA matches it firmly. The listing skips clone size in some rows; elsewhere it reads once, few, many or a size class.

CDR3 DNA: TGTGCCACCAGCAGAGTGGAACACACAGATACGCAGTATTTT; CDR3 protein: CATSRVEHTDTQYF; D gene: NA; J gene: TRBJ2-3; V gene: TRBV15; clone size: few
CDR3 DNA: TGTGCCAGCAGCCAAGTGGGCTCCGGGACTAATTCACCCCTCCACTTT; CDR3 protein: CASSQVGSGTNSPLHF; D gene: NA; J gene: TRBJ1-6; V gene: TRBV4-2; clone size: NA
CDR3 DNA: TGTGCCAGCAGCGAACTCGGGGGGATCGGAAAACTGTTTTTT; CDR3 protein: CASSELGGIGKLFF; D gene: NA; J gene: TRBJ1-4; V gene: TRBV12-3/TRBV12-4; clone size: NA
CDR3 DNA: TGTGCCAGCAGTTTAGTGGGGTACACCGGGGAGCTGTTTTTT; CDR3 protein: CASSLVGYTGELFF; D gene: NA; J gene: TRBJ2-2; V gene: TRBV28; clone size: NA
CDR3 DNA: TGTGCCAGCAGAACCATTAGCGGGAGGACCACCTACAATGAGCAGTTCTTC; CDR3 protein: CASRTISGRTTYNEQFF; D gene: TRBD2; J gene: TRBJ2-1; V gene: TRBV7-2; clone size: many
CDR3 DNA: TGCGCCAGCAGCTATGGGACCCGGACAGATACGCAGTATTTT; CDR3 protein: CASSYGTRTDTQYF; D gene: NA; J gene: TRBJ2-3; V gene: TRBV5-1; clone size: NA
CDR3 DNA: TGTGCCAGCAGCTTAGTTGGCACAGGGTCGACAGATACGCAGTATTTT; CDR3 protein: CASSLVGTGSTDTQYF; D gene: NA; J gene: TRBJ2-3; V gene: TRBV7-2; clone size: once
CDR3 DNA: TGTGCCAGCAGTTTCGCACAGGGCAATGAGCAGTTCTTC; CDR3 protein: CASSFAQGNEQFF; D gene: NA; J gene: TRBJ2-1; V gene: TRBV12-3/TRBV12-4; clone size: NA
CDR3 DNA: TGTGCCACCAGTGCCTCAGCGGGAGGGAACAATGAGCAGTTCTTC; CDR3 protein: CATSASAGGNNEQFF; D gene: TRBD2; J gene: TRBJ2-1; V gene: TRBV24-1; clone size: few
CDR3 DNA: TGCAGCGTTGACCAGCGGCAAGAGACCCAGTACTTC; CDR3 protein: CSVDQRQETQYF; D gene: NA; J gene: TRBJ2-5; V gene: TRBV29-1; clone size: NA
CDR3 DNA: TGTGCCAGCCTCGGACAGGGGAATACTGAAGCTTTCTTT; CDR3 protein: CASLGQGNTEAFF; D gene: TRBD1; J gene: TRBJ1-1; V gene: TRBV7-9; clone size: NA
CDR3 DNA: TGTGCCAGCTCACCAGACAGGGTAGAAGGTGAAGCTTTCTTT; CDR3 protein: CASSPDRVEGEAFF; D gene: TRBD1; J gene: TRBJ1-1; V gene: TRBV18; clone size: NA
CDR3 DNA: TGTGCCAGCATCGTCACGGCCACTAACTATGGCTACACCTTC; CDR3 protein: CASIVTATNYGYTF; D gene: NA; J gene: TRBJ1-2; V gene: TRBV5-8; clone size: NA
CDR3 DNA: TGCAGCGTTGAAGGTGCCAGGAGCACTGAAGCTTTCTTT; CDR3 protein: CSVEGARSTEAFF; D gene: NA; J gene: TRBJ1-1; V gene: TRBV29-1; clone size: NA
CDR3 DNA: TGTGCCAGCAGTTCCCGGGTCGGGCTCCTCTACGAGCAGTACTTC; CDR3 protein: CASSSRVGLLYEQYF; D gene: NA; J gene: TRBJ2-7; V gene: TRBV28; clone size: NA
CDR3 DNA: TGTGCCTGGAGTGAACAGAACTACGAGCAGTACTTC; CDR3 protein: CAWSEQNYEQYF; D gene: NA; J gene: TRBJ2-7; V gene: TRBV30; clone size: NA
CDR3 DNA: TGCAGCGTCTCAGGCGGGGGCTACACCTTC; CDR3 protein: CSVSGGGYTF; D gene: NA; J gene: TRBJ1-2; V gene: TRBV29-1; clone size: many
CDR3 DNA: TGTGCCAGCAGTTTCTCCCTCGCCGGGACAGGGGATCAGCCCCAGCATTTT; CDR3 protein: CASSFSLAGTGDQPQHF; D gene: TRBD1; J gene: TRBJ1-5; V gene: TRBV6-5; clone size: NA
CDR3 DNA: TGTGCCAGCACCCTCTCCATCGGTCAGCCCCAGCATTTT; CDR3 protein: CASTLSIGQPQHF; D gene: NA; J gene: TRBJ1-5; V gene: TRBV12-3/TRBV12-4; clone size: few
CDR3 DNA: TGCAGCGGCAGGGCAGGAGGAACGACCGGGGAGCTGTTTTTT; CDR3 protein: CSGRAGGTTGELFF; D gene: NA; J gene: TRBJ2-2; V gene: TRBV29-1; clone size: few
CDR3 DNA: TGTGCCAGCAGTTTACTCGACAGGCCCCACGAGCAGTACTTC; CDR3 protein: CASSLLDRPHEQYF; D gene: NA; J gene: TRBJ2-7; V gene: TRBV27; clone size: NA
CDR3 DNA: TGCAGCGTTTCCACTAGCGGGAGTCACAATGAGCAGTTCTTC; CDR3 protein: CSVSTSGSHNEQFF; D gene: TRBD2; J gene: TRBJ2-1; V gene: TRBV29-1; clone size: NA
CDR3 DNA: TGTGCCAGCAGCCCAATCCCAGGGGCGGGCGAGCAGTACTTC; CDR3 protein: CASSPIPGAGEQYF; D gene: NA; J gene: TRBJ2-7; V gene: TRBV7-7; clone size: NA
CDR3 DNA: TGCAGTGCTAGAGATCTGCGCGGCGGGGAGCTGTTTTTT; CDR3 protein: CSARDLRGGELFF; D gene: NA; J gene: TRBJ2-2; V gene: TRBV20-1; clone size: NA
CDR3 DNA: TGTGCCAGCAGCATGGGGAACTTAGCCAAAAACATTCAGTACTTC; CDR3 protein: CASSMGNLAKNIQYF; D gene: NA; J gene: TRBJ2-4; V gene: TRBV2; clone size: NA